The sequence of this T cell receptor (beta chain) was determined in a study of cytomegalovirus exposure and HLA in healthy donors. PCR was performed using 60 Vbeta and 13 Jbeta primers. The table came from immunoSEQ multiplex PCR; TCRdb's copy has only in-frame clones and leaves some out. The repertoire shows roughly 190,000 clones; the top ten hold under 6.5%. The ends were cut back, 2 bases at V and 8 bases at J, with 6 bases in the middle. CDR3 length equals 11 residues. Germline V gene data show CDR1 as MDHEN and CDR2 as SYDVKM. This clonotype was obtained from a man between 25 and 39 years old in good health and CMV-seronegative. V is TRBV28 and J is TRBJ1-2; D not resolved. The sequenced material came from PBMCs. CDR3 coding DNA: TGTGCCAGCAGTTTACGGGAAGGCTACACCTTC. Its translation: CASSLREGYTF.